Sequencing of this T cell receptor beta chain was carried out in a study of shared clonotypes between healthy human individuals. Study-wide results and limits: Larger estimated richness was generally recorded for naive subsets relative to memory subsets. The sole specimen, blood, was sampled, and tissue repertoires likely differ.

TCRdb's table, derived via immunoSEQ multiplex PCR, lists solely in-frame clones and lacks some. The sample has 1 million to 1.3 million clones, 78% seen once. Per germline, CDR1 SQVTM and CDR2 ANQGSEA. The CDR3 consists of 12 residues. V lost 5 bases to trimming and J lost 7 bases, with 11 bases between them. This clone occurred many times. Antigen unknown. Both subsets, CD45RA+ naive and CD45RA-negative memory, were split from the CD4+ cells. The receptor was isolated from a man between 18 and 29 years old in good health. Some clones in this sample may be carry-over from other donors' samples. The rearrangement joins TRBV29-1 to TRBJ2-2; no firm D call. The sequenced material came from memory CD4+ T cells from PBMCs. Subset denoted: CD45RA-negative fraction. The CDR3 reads CSVRVNGGELFF. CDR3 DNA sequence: TGCAGCGTTCGGGTTAACGGCGGGGAGCTGTTTTTT.